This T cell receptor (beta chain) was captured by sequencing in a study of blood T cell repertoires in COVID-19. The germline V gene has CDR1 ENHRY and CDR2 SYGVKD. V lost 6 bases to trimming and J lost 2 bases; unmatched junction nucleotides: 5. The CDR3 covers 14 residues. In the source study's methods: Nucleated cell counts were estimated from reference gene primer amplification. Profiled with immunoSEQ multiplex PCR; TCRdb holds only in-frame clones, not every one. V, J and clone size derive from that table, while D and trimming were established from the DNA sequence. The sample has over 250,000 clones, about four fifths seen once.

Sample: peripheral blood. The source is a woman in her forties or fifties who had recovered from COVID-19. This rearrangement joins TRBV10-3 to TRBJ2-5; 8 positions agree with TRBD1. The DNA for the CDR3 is TGTGCCATCAGCGGACAGGGCGTTCAAGAGACCCAGTACTTC. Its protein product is CAISGQGVQETQYF.